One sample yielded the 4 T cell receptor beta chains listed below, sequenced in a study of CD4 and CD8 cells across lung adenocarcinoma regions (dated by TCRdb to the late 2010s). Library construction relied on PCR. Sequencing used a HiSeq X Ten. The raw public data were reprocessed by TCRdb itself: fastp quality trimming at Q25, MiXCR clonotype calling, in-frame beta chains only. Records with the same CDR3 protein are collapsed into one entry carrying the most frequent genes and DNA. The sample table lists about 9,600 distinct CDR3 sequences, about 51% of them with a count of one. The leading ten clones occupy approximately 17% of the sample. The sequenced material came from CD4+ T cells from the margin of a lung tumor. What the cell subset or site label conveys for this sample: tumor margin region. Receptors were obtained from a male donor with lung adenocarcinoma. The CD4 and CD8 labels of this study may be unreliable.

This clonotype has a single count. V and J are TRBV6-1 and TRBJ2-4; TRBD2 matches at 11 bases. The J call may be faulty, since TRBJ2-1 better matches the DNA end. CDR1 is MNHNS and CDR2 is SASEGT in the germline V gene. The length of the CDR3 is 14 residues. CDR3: CATQGLAAGETQFF. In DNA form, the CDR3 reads TGTGCCACCCAGGGACTAGCGGCAGGAGAGACCCAGTTCTTC.

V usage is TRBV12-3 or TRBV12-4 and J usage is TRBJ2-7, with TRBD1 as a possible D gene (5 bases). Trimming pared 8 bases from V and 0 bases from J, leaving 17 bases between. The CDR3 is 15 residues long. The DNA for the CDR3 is TGTGCCAGCCGGCGGACAATTCCCGGCTCCTACGAGCAGTACTTC. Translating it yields CASRRTIPGSYEQYF.

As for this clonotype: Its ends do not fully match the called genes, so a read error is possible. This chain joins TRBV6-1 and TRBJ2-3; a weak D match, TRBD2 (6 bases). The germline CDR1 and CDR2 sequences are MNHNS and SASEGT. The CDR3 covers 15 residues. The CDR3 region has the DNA TGTGCCAGGAGTGCTGGGGGGAGCCACCCAGATACGCAGTATTTT. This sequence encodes CARSAGGSHPDTQYF.

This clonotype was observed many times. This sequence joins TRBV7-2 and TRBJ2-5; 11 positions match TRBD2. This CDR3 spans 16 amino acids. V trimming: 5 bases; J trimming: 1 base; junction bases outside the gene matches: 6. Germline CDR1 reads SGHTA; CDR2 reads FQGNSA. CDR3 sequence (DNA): TGTGCCAGCAGCCGTGGGCTAGCGGGGGGCCAAGAGACCCAGTACTTC. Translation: CASSRGLAGGQETQYF.